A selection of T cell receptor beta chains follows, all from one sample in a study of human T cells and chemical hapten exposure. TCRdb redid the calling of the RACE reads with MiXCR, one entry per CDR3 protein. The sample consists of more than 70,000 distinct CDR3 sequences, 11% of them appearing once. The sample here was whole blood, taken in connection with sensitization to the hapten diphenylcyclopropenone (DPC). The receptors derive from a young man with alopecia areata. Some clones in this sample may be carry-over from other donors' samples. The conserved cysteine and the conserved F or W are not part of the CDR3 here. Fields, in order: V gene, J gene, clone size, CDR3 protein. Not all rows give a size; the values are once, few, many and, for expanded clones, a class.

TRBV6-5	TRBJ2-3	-	ASSYPGTDTQY
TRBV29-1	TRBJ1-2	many	SAGGDTLFYGYT
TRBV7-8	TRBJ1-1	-	ASSHKPGFESTEAF
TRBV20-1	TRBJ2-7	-	SARDPGTGVKEQY
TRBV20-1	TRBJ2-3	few	SAKKTSGGRDTQY
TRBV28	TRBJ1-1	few	ASLKQGWAF
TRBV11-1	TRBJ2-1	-	ASSLYREFNEQF
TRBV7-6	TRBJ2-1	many	ASSLAPQGARDEQF
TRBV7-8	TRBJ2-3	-	ASTQGRGTDTQY
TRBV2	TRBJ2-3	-	ASRRQGQITDTQY
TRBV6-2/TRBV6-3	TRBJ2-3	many	ASSHTDTQY
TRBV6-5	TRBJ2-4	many	ASSGVGTSGKNIQY
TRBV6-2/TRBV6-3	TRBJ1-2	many	ASKADYGYT
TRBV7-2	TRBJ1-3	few	ASSLQFERTGGNTIY
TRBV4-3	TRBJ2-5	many	ASSQGTSGIETQY
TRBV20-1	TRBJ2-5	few	SARVVETQY
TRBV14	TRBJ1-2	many	ASSQDGGPDGYT
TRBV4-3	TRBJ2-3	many	ASSQGLAGGFTDTQY
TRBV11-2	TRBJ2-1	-	ASSFTGTRPYNEQF
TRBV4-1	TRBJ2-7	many	ASSQEVRSPYEQY
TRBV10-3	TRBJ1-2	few	AISEMDRGRRRYT
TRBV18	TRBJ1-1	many	ASSPEGTEAF
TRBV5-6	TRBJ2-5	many	ASSLLGNRETQY
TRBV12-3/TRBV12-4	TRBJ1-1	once	ASRLDRGRTEAF
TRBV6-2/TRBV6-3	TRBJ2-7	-	ASSTTSGSYEQY
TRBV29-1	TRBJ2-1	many	SAEQIGTGGPNEQF
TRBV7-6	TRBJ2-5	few	ASSWGGLAEKTIGETQY
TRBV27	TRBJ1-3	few	ASSRYDGSSGNTIY
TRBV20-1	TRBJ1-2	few	SAREQGLYGYT
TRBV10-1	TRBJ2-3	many	ASSGTTPNTQY
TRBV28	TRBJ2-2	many	ASRTGSSGSGELF
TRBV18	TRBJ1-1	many	ASSPQGGTEAF
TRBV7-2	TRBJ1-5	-	ASSLVGGQVDQPQH
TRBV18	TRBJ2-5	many	ASSFLRGGVETQY
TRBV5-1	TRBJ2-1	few	ASNRDFSYNEQF
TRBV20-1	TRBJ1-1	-	SAGSLRGTEAF
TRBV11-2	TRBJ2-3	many	ASSLGIRRGSRPTDTQY
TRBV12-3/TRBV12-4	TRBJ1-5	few	ASSLSRDRGSETNQPQH
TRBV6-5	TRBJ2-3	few	ASSEQTSDTQY
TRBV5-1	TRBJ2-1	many	ASSFWSGSFDEQF
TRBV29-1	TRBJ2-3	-	SVVPGGTSDTQY
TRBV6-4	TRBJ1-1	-	ASKRQENTEAF
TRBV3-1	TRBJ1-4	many	ASSQRTGGGINEKLF
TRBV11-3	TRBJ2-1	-	ASSLRSGEQF
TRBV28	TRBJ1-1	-	ASGTGDTEAF
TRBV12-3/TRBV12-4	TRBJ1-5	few	ASREPGQGAKPQH
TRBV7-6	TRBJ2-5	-	ASSSKETQY
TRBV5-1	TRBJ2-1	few	ASSETSSYNEQF
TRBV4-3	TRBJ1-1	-	ASSQGHTNTEAF
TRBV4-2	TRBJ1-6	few	ASSQGRPNNSPLH